Presented here are 2 T cell receptor beta chains from one specimen sequenced in a study of cytomegalovirus exposure and HLA in healthy donors. TCRdb's table, derived via immunoSEQ multiplex PCR, lists solely in-frame clones and lacks some. The sample holds about 200,000 clones, roughly 85% seen once. Material: PBMCs. Receptor source: a woman aged 18-29 years in good health and CMV-seronegative.

The rearrangement joins TRBV5-8 to TRBJ1-1; D ambiguous. V lost 4 bases, J lost 0 bases, and 7 bases lay in between. The CDR3 totals 13 residues. Germline V CDR1 and CDR2: SGHTS, YDEGEE. The CDR3 reads CASSPRVNTEAFF. CDR3 nucleotides: TGTGCCAGCAGCCCGCGAGTGAACACTGAAGCTTTCTTT. Full variable domain (outside the CDR3, taken from reference TRBV5-8 and TRBJ1-1): EAGVTQSPTHLIKTRGQQATLRCSPISGHTSVYWYQQALGLGLQFLLWYDEGEERNRGNFPPRFSGRQFPNYSSELNVNALELEDSALYLCASSPRVNTEAFFGQGTRLTVV.

This clone was seen more than once but under ten times. V is TRBV28 and J is TRBJ2-7, with a tentative D call TRBD2 (6 bases). Deletions cut 6 bases from V and 0 bases from J, with 21 bases between. CDR1 and CDR2 (germline): MDHEN, SYDVKM. The CDR3 loop spans 17 amino acids. CDR3 residues: CASRAPSGRKSSYEQYF. For the CDR3, the DNA is TGTGCCAGCAGGGCTCCCAGCGGGCGAAAGAGCTCCTACGAGCAGTACTTC.